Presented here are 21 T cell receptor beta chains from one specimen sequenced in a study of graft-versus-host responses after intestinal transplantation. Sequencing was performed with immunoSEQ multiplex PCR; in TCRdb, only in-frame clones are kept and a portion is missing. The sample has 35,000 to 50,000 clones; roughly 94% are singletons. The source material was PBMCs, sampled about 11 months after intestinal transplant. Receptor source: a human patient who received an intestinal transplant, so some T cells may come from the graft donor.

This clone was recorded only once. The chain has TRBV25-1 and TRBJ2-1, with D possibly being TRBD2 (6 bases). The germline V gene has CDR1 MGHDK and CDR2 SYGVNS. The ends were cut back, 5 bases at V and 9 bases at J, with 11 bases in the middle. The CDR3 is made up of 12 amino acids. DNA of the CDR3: TGTGCCAGCAGTTGGGAGGTCGGTGAGCAGTTCTTC. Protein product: CASSWEVGEQFF.

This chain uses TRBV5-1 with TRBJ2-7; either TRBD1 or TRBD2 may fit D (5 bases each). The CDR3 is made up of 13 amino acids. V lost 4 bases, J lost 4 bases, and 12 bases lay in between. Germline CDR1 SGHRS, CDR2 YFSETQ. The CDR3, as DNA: TGCGCCAGCAGCACGGGACGGACTTACGAGCAGTACTTC. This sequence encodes CASSTGRTYEQYF.

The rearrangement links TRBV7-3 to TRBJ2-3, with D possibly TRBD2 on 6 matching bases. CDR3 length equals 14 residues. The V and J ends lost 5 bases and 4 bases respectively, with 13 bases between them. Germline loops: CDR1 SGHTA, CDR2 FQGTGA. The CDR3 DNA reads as TGTGCCAGCAGCCCAGGAGGGCCAGCAGATACGCAGTATTTT. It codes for CASSPGGPADTQYF.

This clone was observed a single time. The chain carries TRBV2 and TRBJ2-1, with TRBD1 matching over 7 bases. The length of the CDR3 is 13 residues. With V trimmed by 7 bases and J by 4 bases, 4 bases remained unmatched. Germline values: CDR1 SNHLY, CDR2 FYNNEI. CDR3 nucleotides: TGTGCCAGCAAAGGGACAGCTTACAATGAGCAGTTCTTC. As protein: CASKGTAYNEQFF.

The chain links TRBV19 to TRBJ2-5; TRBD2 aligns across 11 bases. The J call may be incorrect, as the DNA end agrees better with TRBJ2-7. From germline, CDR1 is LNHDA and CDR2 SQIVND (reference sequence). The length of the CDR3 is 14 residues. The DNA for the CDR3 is TGTGCCAGTAGTATAGTAGCGGGAGGGTACGAGCAGTACTTC. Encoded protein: CASSIVAGGYEQYF.

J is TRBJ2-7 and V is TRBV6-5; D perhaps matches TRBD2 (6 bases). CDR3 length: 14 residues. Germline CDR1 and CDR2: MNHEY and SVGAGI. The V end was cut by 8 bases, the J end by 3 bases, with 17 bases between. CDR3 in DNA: TGTGCCAGCGTGAGAGGGGCGGGGAACTACGAGCAGTACTTC. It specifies CASVRGAGNYEQYF.

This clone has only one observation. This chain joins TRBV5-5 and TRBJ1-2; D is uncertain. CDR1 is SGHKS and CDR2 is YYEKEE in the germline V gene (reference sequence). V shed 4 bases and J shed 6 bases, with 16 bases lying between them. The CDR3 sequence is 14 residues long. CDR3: CASSPVGNRHGYTF. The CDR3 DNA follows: TGTGCCAGCAGCCCCGTCGGCAATAGGCATGGCTACACCTTC. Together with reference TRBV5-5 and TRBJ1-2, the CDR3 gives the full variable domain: DAGVTQSPTHLIKTRGQQVTLRCSPISGHKSVSWYQQVLGQGPQFIFQYYEKEERGRGNFPDRFSARQFPNYSSELNVNALLLGDSALYLCASSPVGNRHGYTFGSGTRLTVV.

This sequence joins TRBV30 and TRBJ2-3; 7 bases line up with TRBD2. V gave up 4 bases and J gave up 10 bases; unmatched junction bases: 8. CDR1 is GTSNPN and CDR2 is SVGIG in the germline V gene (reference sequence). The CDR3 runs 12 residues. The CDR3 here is CAWTGGGGAQYF. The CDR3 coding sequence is TGTGCCTGGACCGGAGGTGGGGGGGCGCAGTATTTT.

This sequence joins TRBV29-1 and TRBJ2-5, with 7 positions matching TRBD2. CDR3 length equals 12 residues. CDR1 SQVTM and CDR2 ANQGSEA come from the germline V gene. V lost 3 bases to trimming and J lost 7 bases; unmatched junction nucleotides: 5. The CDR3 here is CSVEAGAGTQYF. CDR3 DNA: TGCAGCGTTGAGGCGGGAGCGGGGACCCAGTACTTC.

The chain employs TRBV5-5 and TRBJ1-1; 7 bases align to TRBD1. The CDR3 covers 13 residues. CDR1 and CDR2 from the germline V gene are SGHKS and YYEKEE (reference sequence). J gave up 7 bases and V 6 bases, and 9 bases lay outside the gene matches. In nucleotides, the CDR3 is TGTGCCAGCAAAACGGGACAGAGGTTTGAAGCTTTCTTT. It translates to CASKTGQRFEAFF.

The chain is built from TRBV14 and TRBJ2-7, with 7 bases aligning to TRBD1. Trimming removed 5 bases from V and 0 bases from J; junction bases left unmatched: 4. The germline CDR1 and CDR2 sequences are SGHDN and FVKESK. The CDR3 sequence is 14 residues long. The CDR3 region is CASSEGTVSYEQYF. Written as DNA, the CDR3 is TGTGCCAGCAGCGAAGGGACAGTCTCCTACGAGCAGTACTTC.

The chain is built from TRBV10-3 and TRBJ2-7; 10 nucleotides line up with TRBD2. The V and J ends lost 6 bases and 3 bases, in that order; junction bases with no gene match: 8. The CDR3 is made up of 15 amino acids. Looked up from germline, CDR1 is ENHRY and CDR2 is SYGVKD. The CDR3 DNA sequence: TGTGCCATCAGGGACCTAGCGGGGGTGGGCTACGAGCAGTACTTC. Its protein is CAIRDLAGVGYEQYF.

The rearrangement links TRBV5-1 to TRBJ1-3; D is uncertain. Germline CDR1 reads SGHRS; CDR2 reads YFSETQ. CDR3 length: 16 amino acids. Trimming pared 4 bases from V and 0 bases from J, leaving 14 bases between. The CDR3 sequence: CASSSPWRASGNTIYF. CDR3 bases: TGCGCCAGCAGCAGCCCATGGAGAGCCTCTGGAAACACCATATATTTT.

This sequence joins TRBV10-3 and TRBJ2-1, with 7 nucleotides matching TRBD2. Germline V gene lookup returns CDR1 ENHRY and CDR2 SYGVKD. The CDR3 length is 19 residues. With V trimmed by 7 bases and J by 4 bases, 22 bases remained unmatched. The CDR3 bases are TGTGCCATCAACGCCGGCCTAGCGGTCCCCAATCCTTTTTACAATGAGCAGTTCTTC. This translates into CAINAGLAVPNPFYNEQFF.

The DNA for the CDR3 is TGTGCCAGCAGGCTACGGGGCGAGCAGTTCTTC. Translating it yields CASRLRGEQFF. The rearrangement joins TRBV5-4 to TRBJ2-1, with D perhaps TRBD1 or TRBD2 (5 bases each). CDR1 is SGHNT and CDR2 is YYREEE in the germline V gene (reference sequence). With 5 bases removed from V and 10 bases from J, the gap between germline ends came to 10 bases. The CDR3 covers 11 residues.

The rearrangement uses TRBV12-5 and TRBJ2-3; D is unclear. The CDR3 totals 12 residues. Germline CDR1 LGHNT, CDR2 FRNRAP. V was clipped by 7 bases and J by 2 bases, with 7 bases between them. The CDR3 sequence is CASERITDTQYF. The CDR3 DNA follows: TGTGCTAGTGAGAGGATCACAGATACGCAGTATTTT.

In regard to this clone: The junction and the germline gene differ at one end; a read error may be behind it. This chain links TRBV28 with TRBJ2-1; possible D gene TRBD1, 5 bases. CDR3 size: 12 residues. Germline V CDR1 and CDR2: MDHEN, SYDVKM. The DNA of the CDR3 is TGTGCCAGCAGTCCCGACGGACACGGAGCCGTCTTC. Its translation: CASSPDGHGAVF.

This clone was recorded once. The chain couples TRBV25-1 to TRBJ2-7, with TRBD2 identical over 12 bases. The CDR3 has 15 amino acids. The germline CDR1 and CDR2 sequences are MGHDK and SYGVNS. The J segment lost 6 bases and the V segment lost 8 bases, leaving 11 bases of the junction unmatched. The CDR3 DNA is TGTGCCAGCTCTAGCGGGGGGGCCAGAAGAGGCGAGCAGTACTTC. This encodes CASSSGGARRGEQYF.

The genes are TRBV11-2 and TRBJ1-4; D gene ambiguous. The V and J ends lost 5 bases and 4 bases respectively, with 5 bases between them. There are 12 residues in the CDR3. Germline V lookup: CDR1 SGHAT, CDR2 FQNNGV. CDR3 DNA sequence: TGTGCCAGCAGCCCCCTTAATGAAAAACTGTTTTTT. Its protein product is CASSPLNEKLFF.

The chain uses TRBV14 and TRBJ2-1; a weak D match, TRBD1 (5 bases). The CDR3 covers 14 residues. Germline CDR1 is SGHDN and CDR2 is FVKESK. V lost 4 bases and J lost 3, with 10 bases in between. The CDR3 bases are TGTGCCAGCAGCCTAAAAGACAGCTACAATGAGCAGTTCTTC. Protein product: CASSLKDSYNEQFF.

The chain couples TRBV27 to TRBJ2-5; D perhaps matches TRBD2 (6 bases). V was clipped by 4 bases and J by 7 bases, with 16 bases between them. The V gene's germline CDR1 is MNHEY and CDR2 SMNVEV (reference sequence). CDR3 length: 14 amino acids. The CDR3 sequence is CASSSGLGVGTQYF. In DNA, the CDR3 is TGTGCCAGCAGTTCGGGACTGGGAGTTGGGACCCAGTACTTC.